This TCR beta chain was sequenced in a study of blood T cell repertoires in COVID-19. Study overall: The United States, Italy and Spain were the sources of the acute and convalescent COVID-19 samples. PBMCs, B-cell-depleted T cells, or T cells provided the cDNA or gDNA that made up the material.

As processed by the authors: Amplification of reference gene primers provided the estimated nucleated cell counts. The protocol was immunoSEQ multiplex PCR, while the TCRdb copy is restricted to in-frame clones and leaves out a portion. That table furnishes V, J and clone size, whereas the DNA furnished D and trimming. This sample carries about 260,000 clones, 70% to 90% of them seen once, and the ten largest clones take 3% to 4%. The CDR3 length is 14 residues. Germline values: CDR1 SGHKS, CDR2 YYEKEE (reference sequence). V shed 4 bases, J shed 0 bases, and the junction held 3 bases outside the gene matches.

The sequence came from a woman in her thirties or forties with acute or convalescent COVID-19. Specimen: peripheral blood. This chain links TRBV5-5 with TRBJ1-2, with 7 bases matching TRBD1. The CDR3 loop reads CASSAGQTNYGYTF. The CDR3 coding sequence is TGTGCCAGCAGCGCGGGACAGACTAACTATGGCTACACCTTC.